This TCR beta chain comes out of a study of cytomegalovirus exposure and HLA in healthy donors. General study results and limits: Rare sequences made up most TCRs, while some public TCRs were found in many donors. According to a later analysis, TCR clusters from the first cohort tended to co-occur in the 90 to 150 validation repertoires. The authors enumerated 150 to 200 TCR beta chains as linked to cytomegalovirus.

A note on this clone: Its antigen remains unknown.

The junction had 4 bases not matched to a gene; V was cut back by 9 bases and J by 6 bases. The germline V gene has CDR1 MNHNS and CDR2 SASEGT. The CDR3 runs 14 residues. It was the approximately 130-subject validation cohort, separate from the approximately 620-subject first cohort, to which the donors belonged. Method: immunoSEQ multiplex PCR; TCRdb's copy keeps in-frame clones and lacks some. The sample shows roughly 80,000 clones, approximately 95% of them seen only once. This sequence was found in a woman between 18 and 29 years old in good health and CMV-seropositive. The rearrangement uses TRBV6-1 and TRBJ2-1; 14 bases are shared with TRBD2. The sequencing sample was made of PBMCs. CDR3 nucleotides: TGTGCCAGTTCCGGGACTAGCGGGAGCAATGAGCAGTTCTTC. Its protein product is CASSGTSGSNEQFF.